This is a list of T cell receptor beta chains from one sample in a study of blood T cell repertoires in COVID-19. TCRdb's table, derived via immunoSEQ multiplex PCR, lists solely in-frame clones and lacks some. Of approximately 280,000 clones listed, under 90% are singletons. The specimen was PBMCs or T cells enriched from blood (not recorded which). These receptors originate from a woman aged 55-75 years who had recovered from COVID-19. CDR3s include the opening cysteine and the closing phenylalanine or tryptophan. D genes are given only for firm matches. Not all rows give a size; the values are once, few, many and, for expanded clones, a class.

V gene: TRBV30; D gene: -; clone size: -; J gene: TRBJ2-1; CDR3 DNA: TGTGCCTGGAGACGAGAATACAATGAGCAGTTCTTC; CDR3 protein: CAWRREYNEQFF
V gene: TRBV9; D gene: -; clone size: -; J gene: TRBJ2-5; CDR3 DNA: TGTGCCAGCAGCGTGGCAGGGGTCCGCCAAGAGACCCAGTACTTC; CDR3 protein: CASSVAGVRQETQYF
V gene: TRBV12-3/TRBV12-4; D gene: -; clone size: -; J gene: TRBJ1-2; CDR3 DNA: TGTGCCAGCAGTTTACAGGGGACCTATGGCTACACCTTC; CDR3 protein: CASSLQGTYGYTF
V gene: TRBV2; D gene: -; clone size: once; J gene: TRBJ1-5; CDR3 DNA: TGTGCCAGCAGTGAGGATAGCGGAGGGGATCAGCCCCAGCATTTT; CDR3 protein: CASSEDSGGDQPQHF
V gene: TRBV28; D gene: TRBD2; clone size: -; J gene: TRBJ2-1; CDR3 DNA: TGTGCCAGCAGTTCCGAAACTCTAGCGGCTCCATCCCAGTTCTTC; CDR3 protein: CASSSETLAAPSQFF
V gene: TRBV19; D gene: -; clone size: -; J gene: TRBJ2-1; CDR3 DNA: TGTGCCAGTAGTATGGGGACTCCCCCGCGCAATGAGCAGTTCTTC; CDR3 protein: CASSMGTPPRNEQFF
V gene: TRBV18; D gene: -; clone size: -; J gene: TRBJ1-5; CDR3 DNA: TGTGCCAGCTCCCAGGACAGACGCAATCAGCCCCAGCATTTT; CDR3 protein: CASSQDRRNQPQHF
V gene: TRBV11-2; D gene: TRBD1; clone size: -; J gene: TRBJ2-5; CDR3 DNA: TGTGCCAGCAGCTCCACCGGGACAGGGGGCCTCCAAGAGACCCAGTACTTC; CDR3 protein: CASSSTGTGGLQETQYF
V gene: TRBV6-5; D gene: -; clone size: -; J gene: TRBJ1-5; CDR3 DNA: TGTGCCAGCAGCCTTACTAATCAGCCCCAGCATTTT; CDR3 protein: CASSLTNQPQHF
V gene: TRBV30; D gene: TRBD1; clone size: -; J gene: TRBJ1-1; CDR3 DNA: TGTGCCTGGACCCGGGACAGGGTGAACACTGAAGCTTTCTTT; CDR3 protein: CAWTRDRVNTEAFF
V gene: TRBV28; D gene: TRBD2; clone size: -; J gene: TRBJ2-7; CDR3 DNA: TGTGCCAGCGCCGGGACTAGCGGCGAGCAGTACTTC; CDR3 protein: CASAGTSGEQYF
V gene: TRBV5-1; D gene: TRBD2; clone size: -; J gene: TRBJ2-2; CDR3 DNA: TGCGCCAGCAGCTTGAGTGTAGCGGGTAACACCGGGGAGCTGTTTTTT; CDR3 protein: CASSLSVAGNTGELFF
V gene: TRBV5-1; D gene: -; clone size: -; J gene: TRBJ1-4; CDR3 DNA: TGCGCCAGCAGCTTCTCTCAGGGCACTAATGAAAAACTGTTTTTT; CDR3 protein: CASSFSQGTNEKLFF
V gene: TRBV6-2/TRBV6-3; D gene: -; clone size: -; J gene: TRBJ2-1; CDR3 DNA: TGTGCCAGCAGTTACTCTCGACTACGGAGTGAGCAGTTCTTC; CDR3 protein: CASSYSRLRSEQFF
V gene: TRBV2; D gene: TRBD1; clone size: -; J gene: TRBJ2-7; CDR3 DNA: TGTGCCAGCCAACCGACAGGGGCATACGAGCAGTACTTC; CDR3 protein: CASQPTGAYEQYF
V gene: TRBV29-1; D gene: -; clone size: -; J gene: TRBJ1-6; CDR3 DNA: TGCAGCGTTGAACGACTGGGTAATTCACCCCTCCACTTT; CDR3 protein: CSVERLGNSPLHF
V gene: TRBV29-1; D gene: -; clone size: -; J gene: TRBJ2-7; CDR3 DNA: TGCAGCGTTGTAAGTCAGGGCTACGAGCAGTACTTC; CDR3 protein: CSVVSQGYEQYF
V gene: TRBV6-5; D gene: TRBD1; clone size: -; J gene: TRBJ1-1; CDR3 DNA: TGTGCCAGCAGTTCGACAGGGTCTGAAGCTTTCTTT; CDR3 protein: CASSSTGSEAFF
V gene: TRBV5-6; D gene: -; clone size: -; J gene: TRBJ2-1; CDR3 DNA: TGTGCCAGCAGCAGCCAGGGGTACATCTACAATGAGCAGTTCTTC; CDR3 protein: CASSSQGYIYNEQFF
V gene: TRBV3-1/TRBV3-2; D gene: -; clone size: -; J gene: TRBJ1-6; CDR3 DNA: TGTGCCAGCAGCCAAGGAGATTCGCAATCACCCCTCCACTTT; CDR3 protein: CASSQGDSQSPLHF
V gene: TRBV5-1; D gene: TRBD2; clone size: -; J gene: TRBJ2-3; CDR3 DNA: TGCGCCAGCAGCTTGGCGGGACTAGCGGGGGTGAACACAGATACGCAGTATTTT; CDR3 protein: CASSLAGLAGVNTDTQYF
V gene: TRBV27; D gene: TRBD2; clone size: -; J gene: TRBJ2-3; CDR3 DNA: TGTGCCAGCAGTTCCCGACTAGCGGGAACGTACACAGATACGCAGTATTTT; CDR3 protein: CASSSRLAGTYTDTQYF
V gene: TRBV4-1; D gene: -; clone size: -; J gene: TRBJ1-6; CDR3 DNA: TGCGCCAGCAGCCAAGATAGGAGTGCGGGGTCACCCCTCCACTTT; CDR3 protein: CASSQDRSAGSPLHF
V gene: TRBV2; D gene: TRBD1; clone size: -; J gene: TRBJ1-3; CDR3 DNA: TGTGCCAGCAGCATTCGGGACAGGGTTTCTGGAAACACCATATATTTT; CDR3 protein: CASSIRDRVSGNTIYF
V gene: TRBV3-1/TRBV3-2; D gene: TRBD2; clone size: -; J gene: TRBJ2-1; CDR3 DNA: TGTGCCAGCAGCCGCCAATTGACTAGCTTGCAGTTCTTC; CDR3 protein: CASSRQLTSLQFF
V gene: TRBV5-8; D gene: -; clone size: -; J gene: TRBJ1-2; CDR3 DNA: TGTGCCAGCAGCTTGGAAGAACTCCTATGGCGGGACTATGAGGGCTACACCTTC; CDR3 protein: CASSLEELLWRDYEGYTF
V gene: TRBV5-4; D gene: -; clone size: -; J gene: TRBJ1-6; CDR3 DNA: TGTGCCACCAGGACGGAGATCGATACACCCCTCCACTTT; CDR3 protein: CATRTEIDTPLHF
V gene: TRBV28; D gene: TRBD2; clone size: few; J gene: TRBJ2-7; CDR3 DNA: TGTGCCAGCAGCCCCCGGACTAGCGGGAGCTTTACCTACGAGCAGTACTTC; CDR3 protein: CASSPRTSGSFTYEQYF
V gene: TRBV7-2; D gene: -; clone size: -; J gene: TRBJ2-5; CDR3 DNA: TGTGCCAGCAGCTTAATCAAGGAGGAGACCCAGTACTTC; CDR3 protein: CASSLIKEETQYF
V gene: TRBV4-1; D gene: -; clone size: -; J gene: TRBJ2-2; CDR3 DNA: TGCGCCAGCAGCCCTTCACTTCAGAACACCGGGGAGCTGTTTTTT; CDR3 protein: CASSPSLQNTGELFF
V gene: TRBV5-4; D gene: -; clone size: -; J gene: TRBJ1-4; CDR3 DNA: TGTGCCAGCAGCTTGGTAGCAGGGGAAAAACTGTTTTTT; CDR3 protein: CASSLVAGEKLFF
V gene: TRBV30; D gene: -; clone size: -; J gene: TRBJ1-1; CDR3 DNA: TGTGCCGGAGGGCGGGAGGGGACTGAAGCTTTCTTT; CDR3 protein: CAGGREGTEAFF
V gene: TRBV6-4; D gene: -; clone size: -; J gene: TRBJ1-1; CDR3 DNA: TGTGCCAGCAGTTCAAGCCCGGCCAGCGGTCTCGAGAAGCTTTTCTTT; CDR3 protein: CASSSSPASGLEKLFF
V gene: TRBV5-1; D gene: -; clone size: -; J gene: TRBJ2-1; CDR3 DNA: TGCGCCAGCAGCTTGGCACAGTACAATGAGCAGTTCTTC; CDR3 protein: CASSLAQYNEQFF
V gene: TRBV30; D gene: -; clone size: -; J gene: TRBJ1-2; CDR3 DNA: TGTGCCTGCCAGGGTCGGCGTGGCTACACCTTC; CDR3 protein: CACQGRRGYTF
V gene: TRBV28; D gene: -; clone size: -; J gene: TRBJ2-5; CDR3 DNA: TGTGCCAGCTCTTTACCACGGGAGACCCAGTACTTC; CDR3 protein: CASSLPRETQYF
V gene: TRBV18; D gene: -; clone size: -; J gene: TRBJ2-5; CDR3 DNA: TGTGCCAGCTCACTCGACAGGATCCAAGAGACCCAGTACTTC; CDR3 protein: CASSLDRIQETQYF
V gene: TRBV3-1/TRBV3-2; D gene: TRBD1; clone size: -; J gene: TRBJ2-6; CDR3 DNA: TGTGCCAGCAGCCTTGGGACAGGGATCTCTGGGGCCAACGTCCTGACTTTC; CDR3 protein: CASSLGTGISGANVLTF
V gene: TRBV19; D gene: -; clone size: -; J gene: TRBJ2-7; CDR3 DNA: TGTGCCAGTAGGAAATCCGGGACATCGTACTACGAGCAGTACTTC; CDR3 protein: CASRKSGTSYYEQYF
V gene: TRBV27; D gene: -; clone size: -; J gene: TRBJ1-6; CDR3 DNA: TGTGCCAGCACAACGGGGGGGTCCCCCCTCCACTTT; CDR3 protein: CASTTGGSPLHF
V gene: TRBV7-2; D gene: TRBD1; clone size: -; J gene: TRBJ1-6; CDR3 DNA: TGTGCCAGCAGCCGCGGACAGGGGAATTCACCCCTCCACTTT; CDR3 protein: CASSRGQGNSPLHF
V gene: TRBV5-1; D gene: -; clone size: -; J gene: TRBJ2-5; CDR3 DNA: TGCGCCAGCAGCTTCTTACAGGTCCAAGAGACCCAGTACTTC; CDR3 protein: CASSFLQVQETQYF
V gene: TRBV3-1/TRBV3-2; D gene: -; clone size: -; J gene: TRBJ1-2; CDR3 DNA: TGTGCCAGCAGCCCGACAGGTTCTGGTCGAGTTGAATATGGCTACACCTTC; CDR3 protein: CASSPTGSGRVEYGYTF